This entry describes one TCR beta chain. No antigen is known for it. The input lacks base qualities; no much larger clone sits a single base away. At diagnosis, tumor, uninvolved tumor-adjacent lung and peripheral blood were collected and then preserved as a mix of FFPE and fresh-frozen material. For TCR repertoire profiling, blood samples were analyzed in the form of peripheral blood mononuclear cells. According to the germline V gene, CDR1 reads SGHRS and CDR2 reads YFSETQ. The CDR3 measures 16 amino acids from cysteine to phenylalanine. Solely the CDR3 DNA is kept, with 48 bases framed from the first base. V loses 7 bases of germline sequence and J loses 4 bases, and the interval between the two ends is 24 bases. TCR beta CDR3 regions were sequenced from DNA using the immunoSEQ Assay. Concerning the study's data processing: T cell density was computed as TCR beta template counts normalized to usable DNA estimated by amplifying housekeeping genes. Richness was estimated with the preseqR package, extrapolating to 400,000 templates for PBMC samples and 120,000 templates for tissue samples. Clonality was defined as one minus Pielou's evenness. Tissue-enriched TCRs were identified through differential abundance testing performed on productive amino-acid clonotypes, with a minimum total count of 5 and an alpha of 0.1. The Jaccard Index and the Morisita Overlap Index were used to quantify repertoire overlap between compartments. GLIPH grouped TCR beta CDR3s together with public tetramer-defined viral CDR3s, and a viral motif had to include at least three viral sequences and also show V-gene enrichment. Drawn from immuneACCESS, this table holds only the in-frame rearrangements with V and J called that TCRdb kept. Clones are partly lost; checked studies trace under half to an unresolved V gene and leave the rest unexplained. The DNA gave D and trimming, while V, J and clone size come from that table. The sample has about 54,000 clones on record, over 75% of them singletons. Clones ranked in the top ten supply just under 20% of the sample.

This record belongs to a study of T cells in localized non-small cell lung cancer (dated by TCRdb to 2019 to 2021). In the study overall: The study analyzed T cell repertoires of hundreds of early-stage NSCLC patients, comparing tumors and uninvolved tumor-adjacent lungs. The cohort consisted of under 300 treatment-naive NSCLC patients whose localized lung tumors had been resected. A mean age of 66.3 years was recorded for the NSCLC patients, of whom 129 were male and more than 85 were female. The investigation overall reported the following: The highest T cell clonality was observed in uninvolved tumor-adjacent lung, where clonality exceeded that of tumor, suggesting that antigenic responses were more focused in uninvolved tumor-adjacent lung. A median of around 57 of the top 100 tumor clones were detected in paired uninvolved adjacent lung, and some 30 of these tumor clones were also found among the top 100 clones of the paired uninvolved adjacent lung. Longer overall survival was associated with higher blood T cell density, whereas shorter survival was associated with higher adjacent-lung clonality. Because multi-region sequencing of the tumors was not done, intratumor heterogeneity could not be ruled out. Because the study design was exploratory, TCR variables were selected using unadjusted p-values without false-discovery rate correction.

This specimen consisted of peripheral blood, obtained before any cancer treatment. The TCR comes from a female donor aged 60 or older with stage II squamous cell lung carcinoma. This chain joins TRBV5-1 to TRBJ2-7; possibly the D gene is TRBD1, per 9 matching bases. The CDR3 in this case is CASVPGRGQGTYEQYF. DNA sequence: TGCGCCAGCGTACCCGGGAGGGGACAGGGCACGTACGAGCAGTACTTC.